This T cell receptor beta chain was retrieved from a study of Graves' ophthalmopathy and Graves' hyperthyroidism. Amplifying from RNA transcripts, the study obtained TCR beta CDR3 regions. The library came from an HTBI-primed first-round RT-PCR and a second-round multiplex PCR. TCRdb reprocessed the multiplex PCR reads via MiXCR and lists one record per CDR3 protein. The sample contains around 1,200,000 distinct CDR3 sequences, less than 45% of which appear only once. Study conclusions and caveats: The 13-signature model separated ophthalmopathy from stable hyperthyroidism at around 86% sensitivity and roughly 80% specificity. Most thyroid clonotypes expanded beyond 0.001 frequency were also found in blood.

Points on this clonotype: Its antigen is unknown.

V lost 4 bases and J lost 2, with 8 bases in between. The CDR3 spans 12 residues. Germline lookup yields CDR1 SQVTM and CDR2 ANQGSEA. Additional autoimmune diseases, uncontrolled infections, pregnancy or lactation disqualified patients. The sequence was collected from an adult man with Graves' hyperthyroidism. This chain links TRBV29-1 with TRBJ1-2; D uncertain. The sample comprised peripheral blood or thyroid tissue (not recorded which). The CDR3 loop is CSVVVVNYGYTF. For the CDR3, the DNA is TGCAGCGTTGTAGTGGTGAACTATGGCTACACCTTC. Complete variable domain (other parts from reference TRBV29-1 and TRBJ1-2): SAVISQKPSRDICQRGTSLTIQCQVDSQVTMMFWYRQQPGQSLTLIATANQGSEATYESGFVIDKFPISRPNLTFSTLTVSNMSPEDSSIYLCSVVVVNYGYTFGSGTRLTVV.